This T cell receptor beta chain was captured by sequencing in a study of PD-1 blockade in classical Hodgkin lymphoma. Findings of the study overall: The authors have not defined what causes the repertoire differences, possibly disease activity or prior therapy.

Sequenced by immunoSEQ multiplex PCR; TCRdb stores in-frame clones only, minus some. Of about 97,000 clones in the sample, over 70% were seen once. The CDR3 is 15 amino acids. CDR1 SGHVS and CDR2 FQNEAQ come from the germline V gene. The V gene end was trimmed by 0 bases and the J gene end by 1 base; junction bases not matched to a gene: 2. With regard to this clone: Its matching antigen is unknown.

The patients all showed relapse after autologous stem cell transplantation, while their brentuximab vedotin exposure varied. Material: peripheral blood mononuclear cells (PBMCs), obtained at baseline. The J gene is TRBJ2-7, the V gene TRBV7-8; 8 bases fit TRBD2. This clonotype was sampled from a human donor with classical Hodgkin lymphoma. The CDR3 region is CASSLAPSGSYEQYF. The DNA for the CDR3 is TGTGCCAGCAGCTTAGCACCTAGCGGGTCCTACGAGCAGTACTTC.